This T cell receptor (beta chain) appears in the sequencing data of a study of blood T cells in healthy people across ages (dated by TCRdb to between 2014 and 2016). For the study in its entirety: In model experiments, template switching captured about one uniquely barcoded TCR beta cDNA molecule for every two T cells. Age-related changes in TCR beta repertoire diversity were measured in the study by deep sequencing normalized with unique cDNA molecular identifiers. The study analyzed two additional independent replicas of 1 million unique cDNA reads from the same blood draw for two donors, one aged 18 to 29 and one aged 80 or older. To avoid experimental bias, donors of different ages were randomly spread across the sequencing lanes. The donors were split into four age groups: young (average about 15 years), middle-aged (roughly 40), aged (about 62) and long-lived (about 74).

What the research found in general, with its limitations: Bulk unsorted PBMC profiling prevented conclusive comparison of naive and antigen-experienced compartments. As age increased, observed TCR beta diversity per million T cells dropped in a roughly linear way, and a significant reduction was already evident by age 40. Estimates of total diversity from one million sequenced T cells were regarded as lower bounds and underestimates. The long-lived group showed more naive CD4+ T cells, fewer expanded clones and increased TCR diversity than the aged group, suggesting age selection. A strong correlation was found between observed TCR beta diversity and the percentage of naive T cells measured by flow cytometry. The CMV infection status of donors was not known, potentially confounding age-related changes in expanded clonotypes.

Comment on this clonotype: Its specific antigen is unknown. Base qualities were left out, and no much larger clone turns up one base away.

The CDR3 spans 15 residues, from the cysteine through the phenylalanine. Only the CDR3 part of the read is kept: 45 bases, read in frame from the first base. V was cut back by 6 bases and J by 7 bases, leaving a gap of 16 bases between them. The germline V gene yields KGHSH for CDR1 and LQKENI for CDR2. The library was built by means of 5' RACE. The data were produced on an Illumina HiSeq 2500. A second about 7 to 11 cycle PCR used a sample-barcoded 5' primer and a J-beta primer mix. Each TCR beta cDNA molecule received a unique molecular identifier from a template-switch 5' adaptor carrying 12 random nucleotides. At least 2.5 million CDR3-containing paired-end reads were obtained from each sample. All of the RNA was converted into first-strand cDNA using the Mint cDNA synthesis kit, with a TRBC-specific oligonucleotide serving as the primer. After uracil-DNA glycosylase treatment, a first 18-cycle PCR used universal primers M1SS and BC2_uni_R on all cDNA. In the source study's methods: Normalization of each sample was performed by random selection of 1 million high-quality reads, each carrying a distinct molecular identifier. Reads with shared molecular identifiers were discarded instead of being binned into consensus sequences. MiTCR, set to a Q25 quality threshold and the strictest error-elimination algorithm, was used for CDR3 identification, clonotype clustering and error correction. A nonparametric unseen species model using Euler transformation provided a lower-bound estimate of total TCR beta diversity. The raw public reads went through TCRdb reprocessing: fastp at Q25, MiXCR clone calling, in-frame beta chains kept. Every CDR3 protein is listed once, alongside the most common genes and DNA of its rows. TCRdb, rather than the study authors, made the V and J calls. This sample holds around 800,000 distinct CDR3 sequences; 53% were observed only once. The leading ten clones occupy around 40% of the sample.

Donors were 30 to 45 systemically healthy Caucasian individuals from Russia aged roughly 6 to 100 years. Around 10 milliliters of peripheral blood were collected from each donor into EDTA-treated Vacutainer tubes. PBMCs were isolated by Ficoll-Paque density-gradient centrifugation, with at least 6 million obtained per sample. Trizol reagent was used to extract total RNA from PBMCs, with at least 6 micrograms per sample. For every donor, flow cytometry on a PBMC aliquot measured the percentage of naive CD45RAhigh/CD27high T cells. The chain is assembled from TRBV18 and TRBJ1-6, with a tentative D gene TRBD1 over 6 matching bases. Sequences were obtained from blood. The TCR was taken from a man older than 75 in good health. The CDR3 is CASSRTESGNSPLHF. The DNA sequence follows: TGTGCCAGCTCCCGGACAGAAAGCGGGAATTCACCCCTCCACTTT. Extended through the reference TRBV18 and TRBJ1-6 proteins, this CDR3 yields the full variable domain: NAGVMQNPRHLVRRRGQEARLRCSPMKGHSHVYWYRQLPEEGLKFMVYLQKENIIDESGMPKERFSAEFPKEGPSILRIQQVVRGDSAAYFCASSRTESGNSPLHFGNGTRLTVT.